These T cell receptor beta chains were read from a single sample in a study of response to subunit inactivated influenza vaccine. TCRdb reprocessed the RT-PCR reads with MiXCR, giving one entry per CDR3 protein. The table has 550,000 to 800,000 distinct CDR3 sequences, around 14% seen once. The sequenced sample was PBMCs from blood, obtained 12 days after vaccination. Receptors originate from a man between 50 and 59 years old who received an inactivated influenza vaccine. CDR3s include the opening cysteine and the closing phenylalanine or tryptophan. Fields, in order: J gene, V gene, CDR3 protein.

TRBJ2-1	TRBV20-1	CSARVGLDYNEQFF
TRBJ2-2	TRBV7-8	CASSPSQTGGTGELFF
TRBJ2-3	TRBV7-2	CASRRQGSTDTQYF
TRBJ2-2	TRBV5-6	CASSFIETANTGELFF
TRBJ1-2	TRBV3-1	CASSQEWDRESSYGYTF
TRBJ2-1	TRBV7-3	CASSSQGADNEQFF
TRBJ2-7	TRBV7-9	CASSLDGSRTYEQYF
TRBJ2-1	TRBV7-9	CASSLTASANEQFF
TRBJ2-2	TRBV4-2	CASSHVETLPVSGELFF
TRBJ1-1	TRBV5-1	CASSVDTMNTEAFF
TRBJ2-7	TRBV4-1	CASSQDEGRMWEQYF
TRBJ2-7	TRBV7-2	CASSLVWEPSYEQYF
TRBJ1-6	TRBV6-1	CASTRGPGAPLHF